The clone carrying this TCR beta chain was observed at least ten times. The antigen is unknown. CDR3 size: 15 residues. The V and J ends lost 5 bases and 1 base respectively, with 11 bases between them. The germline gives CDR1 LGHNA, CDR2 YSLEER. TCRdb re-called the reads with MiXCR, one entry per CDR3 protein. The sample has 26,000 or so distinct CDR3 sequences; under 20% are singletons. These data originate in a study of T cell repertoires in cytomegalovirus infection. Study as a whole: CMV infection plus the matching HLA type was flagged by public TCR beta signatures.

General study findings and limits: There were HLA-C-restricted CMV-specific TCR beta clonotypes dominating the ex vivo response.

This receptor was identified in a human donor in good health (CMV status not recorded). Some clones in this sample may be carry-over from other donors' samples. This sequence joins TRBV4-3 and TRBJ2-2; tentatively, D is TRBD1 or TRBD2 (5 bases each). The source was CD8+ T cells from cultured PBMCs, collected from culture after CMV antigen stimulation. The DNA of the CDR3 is TGCGCCAGCAGCTACCGGGACCGGAACACCGGGGAGCTGTTTTTT. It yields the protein CASSYRDRNTGELFF.